A single sample is the source of the 25 T cell receptor beta chains below, sequenced in a study. MiXCR was run by TCRdb on the 5' RACE reads, yielding one entry per CDR3 protein. Among about 32,000 distinct CDR3 sequences listed, around 22% were seen once. Sequencing was done on a sample of memory CD4+ T cells sorted from blood. Subset denoted: memory CD4+ T cells, CD4+CD45RO+CD25-. The source is a female donor with breast cancer.

The chain has TRBV4-1 and TRBJ2-3, with 8 bases that match TRBD2. Trimming at V came to 4 bases and at J to 6 bases, leaving 12 bases not matched to a gene. The CDR3 length is 16 residues. Germline CDR1 MGHRA, CDR2 YSYEKL. The CDR3 loop is CASSRLPGLGADTQYF. In nucleotides, the CDR3 is TGCGCCAGCAGCCGCCTACCGGGACTAGGGGCGGATACGCAGTATTTT.

The V call is TRBV9, the J call TRBJ2-5; possibly TRBD2 for D (6 bases). The CDR3 has 14 amino acids. From germline, CDR1 is SGDLS and CDR2 YYNGEE. Trimming took off 2 bases at V and 2 bases at J, with 10 bases between the two ends. In DNA form, the CDR3 reads TGTGCCAGCAGCGTTTCTAGCGTTCAAGAGACCCAGTACTTC. This codes for CASSVSSVQETQYF.

Points on this clonotype: Germline is not matched at one junction end, which may reflect a read error. The chain links TRBV4-2 to TRBJ1-1; maybe TRBD1 (5 bases). Germline assignment: CDR1 LGHNA and CDR2 YNFKEQ. This CDR3 comprises 13 residues. DNA for the CDR3: TGTGCCAGCAGCCAGGGGATGGACACTGGAGCTTTCTTT. Protein: CASSQGMDTGAFF.

This clonotype was seen ten or more times. The V gene is TRBV12-3 or TRBV12-4, the J gene TRBJ1-5, with D maybe TRBD1 (5 bases). V gave up 0 bases and J gave up 6 bases, with 15 bases separating them. CDR3 size: 16 residues. The chain's CDR3 is CASSLAPGAGSQPQHF. In DNA, the CDR3 is TGTGCCAGCAGTTTAGCTCCCGGGGCCGGGAGTCAGCCCCAGCATTTT.

This clonotype has at least ten counts. The J gene is TRBJ1-1, the V gene TRBV7-9, with D unclear. The germline V gene encodes CDR1 SEHNR and CDR2 FQNEAQ (reference sequence). V lost 11 bases and J lost 6, with 4 bases in between. CDR3 length: 8 amino acids. The CDR3 nucleotides are TGTGCCTTAGCTGAAGCTTTCTTT. It is translated as CALAEAFF.

This clonotype was detected only a few times. This sequence joins TRBV7-9 and TRBJ2-7, with unresolved D. The CDR3 is 12 residues long. V shed 5 bases and J shed 5 bases, with 10 bases lying between them. In germline, CDR1 is SEHNR, CDR2 FQNEAQ (reference sequence). CDR3 nucleotide sequence: TGTGCCAGCAGCACCGACCTCCACGAGCAGTACTTC. This encodes CASSTDLHEQYF. Full variable domain (outside the CDR3, taken from reference TRBV7-9 and TRBJ2-7): DTGVSQNPRHKITKRGQNVTFRCDPISEHNRLYWYRQTLGQGPEFLTYFQNEAQLEKSRLLSDRFSAERPKGSFSTLEIQRTEQGDSAMYLCASSTDLHEQYFGPGTRLTVT.

This clonotype has a count of ten or more. This sequence joins TRBV7-6 and TRBJ2-7; TRBD1 agrees at 8 bases. The ends lost 3 bases at V and 2 bases at J; junction bases unmatched: 9. The CDR3 has 16 residues. In germline, CDR1 is SGHVS, CDR2 FNYEAQ. CDR3 sequence reads: CASSLDSGQAPYEQYF. The CDR3 DNA sequence: TGTGCCAGCAGCTTGGATTCGGGACAGGCCCCCTACGAGCAGTACTTC.

The chain carries TRBV20-1 and TRBJ2-3; 7 bases agree with TRBD1. J lost 1 base, V lost 4 bases, and 2 bases had no gene match. CDR3 length: 13 amino acids. CDR1 and CDR2 (germline): DFQATT, SNEGSKA (reference sequence). Here the CDR3 reads CSANRGGTDTQYF. CDR3 coding DNA: TGCAGTGCTAACAGGGGTGGCACAGATACGCAGTATTTT.

This clonotype was seen a few times. This chain joins TRBV7-3 and TRBJ2-3; 7 bases agree with TRBD1. The V gene's germline CDR1 is SGHTA and CDR2 FQGTGA. Unmatched junction bases numbered 8, after V lost 5 bases and J lost 3 bases. The CDR3 spans 15 residues. CDR3 DNA: TGTGCCAGCAGCGAAGACAGGGTAGGGACAGATACGCAGTATTTT. It specifies CASSEDRVGTDTQYF.

A note on this clonotype: A read error is possible here, since a much larger clone lies one base away. A read error is likely, as this CDR3 ends without the conserved phenylalanine or tryptophan. The rearrangement joins TRBV6-5 to TRBJ1-1; D remains ambiguous. The V and J ends lost 4 bases and 1 base respectively, with 7 bases between them. Germline CDR1 and CDR2: MNHEY and SVGAGI. The CDR3 spans 13 residues. The CDR3 region is CASSWTRNTEAFL. CDR3 DNA sequence: TGTGCCAGCAGTTGGACTAGGAACACTGAAGCTTTCCTT.

This clonotype was counted between two and nine times. The chain uses TRBV12-3 or TRBV12-4 and TRBJ1-1; D might be TRBD1 (6 bases). This CDR3 contains 13 residues. Trimming took off 7 bases at V and 5 bases at J, with 14 bases between the two ends. As DNA, the CDR3 is TGTGCCAGCAATTCAGGGGCGAGAACTGAAGCTTTCTTT. It is translated as CASNSGARTEAFF.

This clonotype was seen repeatedly, ten times or more. The rearrangement links TRBV5-1 to TRBJ1-1; tentative D call: TRBD1 (6 bases). Looked up from germline, CDR1 is SGHRS and CDR2 is YFSETQ. This CDR3 is built from 17 residues. Trimming removed 1 base at V and 1 base at J, with 17 bases between. The CDR3 loop reads CASSLRGTGTPNTEAFF. The CDR3 DNA reads as TGCGCCAGCAGCTTGAGGGGGACGGGCACGCCGAACACTGAAGCTTTCTTT. Full variable domain (outside the CDR3, taken from reference TRBV5-1 and TRBJ1-1): KAGVTQTPRYLIKTRGQQVTLSCSPISGHRSVSWYQQTPGQGLQFLFEYFSETQRNKGNFPGRFSGRQFSNSRSEMNVSTLELGDSALYLCASSLRGTGTPNTEAFFGQGTRLTVV.

V gene TRBV28 combines with J gene TRBJ2-7, with no clear D. CDR3 size: 12 residues. Per the germline V gene, CDR1 is MDHEN and CDR2 is SYDVKM. The V end was cut by 7 bases, the J end by 4 bases, with 11 bases between. DNA for the CDR3: TGTGCCAGCATTTCGCCCCGTTACGAGCAGTACTTC. Protein: CASISPRYEQYF.

J is TRBJ2-1 and V is TRBV6-5, with 8 nucleotides matching TRBD2. The germline V gene encodes CDR1 MNHEY and CDR2 SVGAGI. Trimming cost V 11 bases and J 1 base; bases outside gene matches: 4. The CDR3 loop spans 13 amino acids. The DNA for the CDR3 is TGTGCCGTGGCGGGGGGATCCTACAATGAGCAGTTCTTC. This gives the protein CAVAGGSYNEQFF.

J is TRBJ2-1 and V is TRBV7-2, with TRBD2 matching over 9 bases. The junction had 2 bases not matched to a gene; V was cut back by 3 bases and J by 2 bases. The CDR3 runs 15 residues. Germline CDR1 is SGHTA and CDR2 is FQGNSA. The CDR3 protein is CASSFGGRAYNEQFF. CDR3 DNA: TGTGCCAGCAGCTTTGGCGGGAGGGCCTACAATGAGCAGTTCTTC. Based on the CDR3 plus reference TRBV7-2 and TRBJ2-1, the full variable domain is GAGVSQSPSNKVTEKGKDVELRCDPISGHTALYWYRQSLGQGLEFLIYFQGNSAPDKSGLPSDRFSAERTGGSVSTLTIQRTQQEDSAVYLCASSFGGRAYNEQFFGPGTRLTVL.

A word on this clonotype: This may be a read error: a much more frequent sequence differs by one nucleotide. The V and J genes are TRBV6-2 or TRBV6-3 and TRBJ1-6; D is uncertain. Per the germline V gene, CDR1 is MNHEY and CDR2 is SVGEGT. V was clipped by 4 bases and J by 7 bases, with 8 bases between them. The CDR3 length is 13 residues. The DNA for the CDR3 is TGTGCCAGCAGTTTTGGGGTCAATTCACCCCTCCACTTT. Translation: CASSFGVNSPLHF.

The rearrangement links TRBV6-2 or TRBV6-3 to TRBJ2-5; D gene ambiguous. The CDR3 sequence is 14 residues long. Between the trimmed V and J ends, which lost 5 bases and 5 bases, there was a span of 15 bases. Germline values: CDR1 MNHEY, CDR2 SVGEGT. CDR3 sequence reads: CASSKKVHGETQYF. The CDR3 DNA reads TGTGCCAGCAGTAAGAAGGTCCACGGGGAGACCCAGTACTTC.

Concerning this clonotype: Given a much more abundant clone one base away, this may be a read error. The J gene is TRBJ1-5, the V gene TRBV27; D not resolved. Per the germline V gene, CDR1 is MNHEY and CDR2 is SMNVEV (reference sequence). The CDR3 length is 12 residues. V lost 4 bases and J 4 bases, leaving 5 bases between the germline ends. For the CDR3, the DNA is TGTGCCAGCAGTTCAGGTAATCAGCCCCAGCATTTT. It specifies CASSSGNQPQHF.

This clonotype was observed a few times. The CDR3 nucleotides are TGTGCCAGCAGTCCCCGCCTAAACACCGGGGAGCTGTTTTTT. Its protein product is CASSPRLNTGELFF. This chain connects TRBV12-3 or TRBV12-4 to TRBJ2-2, with D hard to call. The length of the CDR3 is 14 residues. V was pared by 5 bases and J by 2 bases, with 9 bases between.

V is TRBV4-1 and J is TRBJ2-7; TRBD1 might be the D (5 bases). The germline V gene encodes CDR1 MGHRA and CDR2 YSYEKL. The CDR3 loop spans 14 amino acids. Between the trimmed V and J ends, which lost 0 bases and 6 bases, there was a span of 12 bases. CDR3 protein: CASSQDRRVAEQYF. CDR3 coding DNA: TGCGCCAGCAGCCAAGATCGCAGGGTGGCCGAGCAGTACTTC.

This clonotype was seen only a few times. This chain links TRBV20-1 with TRBJ2-7; D gene unclear. Between the trimmed V and J ends, which lost 0 bases and 4 bases, there was a span of 7 bases. Germline loops: CDR1 DFQATT, CDR2 SNEGSKA (reference sequence). This CDR3 has 12 residues. In DNA, the CDR3 is TGCAGTGCTAGAGATCAATGGTACGAGCAGTACTTC. Translating gives CSARDQWYEQYF.

This clonotype was recorded a few times. As DNA, the CDR3 is TGTGCCAGCAGCCTCCTCAGGGGCTCCGCCTACAATGAGCAGTTCTTC. Protein sequence: CASSLLRGSAYNEQFF. J is TRBJ2-1 and V is TRBV7-3; possible D gene TRBD1, 6 bases. V was shortened by 5 bases and J by 2 bases, with 16 bases between the two germline ends. CDR3 length equals 16 residues. Germline V gene lookup returns CDR1 SGHTA and CDR2 FQGTGA.

The chain uses TRBV9 and TRBJ2-4; 7 bases map to TRBD1. This CDR3 comprises 15 residues. The germline V gene encodes CDR1 SGDLS and CDR2 YYNGEE. V shed 10 bases, J shed 2 bases, and the junction held 12 bases outside the gene matches. CDR3 sequence reads: CAGRTGQPSKNIQYF. CDR3 sequence (DNA): TGTGCCGGGAGAACGGGACAGCCTTCCAAAAACATTCAGTACTTC.

In this sample, this clonotype turned up many times. The rearrangement links TRBV6-2 or TRBV6-3 to TRBJ2-5, with D maybe TRBD1 (6 bases). The CDR3 sequence is 13 residues long. CDR1 and CDR2 (germline): MNHEY, SVGEGT. Between the trimmed V and J ends, which lost 7 bases and 5 bases, there was a span of 14 bases. CDR3 sequence: CASKLTGLETQYF. The CDR3 bases are TGTGCCAGCAAACTAACAGGGTTGGAGACCCAGTACTTC.

This clonotype was observed at least ten times. The chain links TRBV20-1 to TRBJ2-7; possible D gene TRBD2, 5 bases. V was shortened by 4 bases and J by 2 bases, with 6 bases between the two germline ends. This CDR3 region has 11 residues. From germline, CDR1 is DFQATT and CDR2 SNEGSKA (reference sequence). The CDR3 nucleotides read TGCAGTGCTACGCGGGCCTACGAGCAGTACTTC. This translates into CSATRAYEQYF.